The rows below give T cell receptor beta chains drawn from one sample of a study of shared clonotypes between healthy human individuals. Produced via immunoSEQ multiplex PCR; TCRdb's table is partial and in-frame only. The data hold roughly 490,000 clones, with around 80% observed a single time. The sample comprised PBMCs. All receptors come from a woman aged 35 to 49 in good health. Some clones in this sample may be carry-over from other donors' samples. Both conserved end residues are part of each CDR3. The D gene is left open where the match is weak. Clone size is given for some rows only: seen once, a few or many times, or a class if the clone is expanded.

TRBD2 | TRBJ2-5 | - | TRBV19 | TGTGCCAGTAGTATAGGACTAGCGGGGTACCAAGAGACCCAGTACTTC | CASSIGLAGYQETQYF
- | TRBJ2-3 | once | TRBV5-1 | TGCGCCAGCAGCTTGGCTGGGGGGCCTAGCACAGATACGCAGTATTTT | CASSLAGGPSTDTQYF
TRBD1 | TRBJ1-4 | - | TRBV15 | TGTGCCACCAGCAGAGATCTAGTACAGGGGAGTGAAAAACTGTTTTTT | CATSRDLVQGSEKLFF
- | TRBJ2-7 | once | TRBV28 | TGTGCCAGCACCCAGGGCGGACACCTCTACGAGCAGTACTTC | CASTQGGHLYEQYF
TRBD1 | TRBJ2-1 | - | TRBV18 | TGTGCCAGCTCACAGGGGGCTAGAGACAATGAGCAGTTCTTC | CASSQGARDNEQFF
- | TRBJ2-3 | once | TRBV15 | TGTGCCACCAGCAGATCCCGTCGGGGGCTCGAGACAGATACGCAGTATTTT | CATSRSRRGLETDTQYF
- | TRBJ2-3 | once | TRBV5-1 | TGCGCCAGCAGCTTGGCGGACTTGCTAATAGATACGCAGTATTTT | CASSLADLLIDTQYF
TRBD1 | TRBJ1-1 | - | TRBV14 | TGTGCCAGCAGCCGGCAAACAGGGGTGGTTACTGAAGCTTTCTTT | CASSRQTGVVTEAFF
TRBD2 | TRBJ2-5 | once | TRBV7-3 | TGTGCCAGCAGCTTAGGCCTGGGGCTAGCGGGAGTAGAGACCCAGTACTTC | CASSLGLGLAGVETQYF
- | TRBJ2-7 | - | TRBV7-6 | TGTGCCAGCAGCTTAGTTCCCTACGAGCAGTACTTC | CASSLVPYEQYF
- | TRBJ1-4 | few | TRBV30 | TGTGCCTGGGCCCCCTCAGGGAGTTGGGGTGAAAAACTGTTTTTT | CAWAPSGSWGEKLFF
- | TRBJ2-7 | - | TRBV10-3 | TGTGCCATCAGTGGTGGGACAAGGGAATCCTACGAGCAGTACTTC | CAISGGTRESYEQYF
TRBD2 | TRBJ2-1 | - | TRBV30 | TGTGCCTGGAGTAGGCTAGCGGGAGGTTATGAGCAGTTCTTC | CAWSRLAGGYEQFF
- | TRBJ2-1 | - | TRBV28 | TGTGCCAGCAGTGATTCCTACAATGAGCAGTTCTTC | CASSDSYNEQFF
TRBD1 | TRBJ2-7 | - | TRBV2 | TGTGCCAGCAGAGGACAGGGGGCGACCTTACTTTACGAGCAGTACTTC | CASRGQGATLLYEQYF
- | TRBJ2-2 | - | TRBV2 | TGTGCCAGCGTAGCAGGGGTGACCGGGGAGCTGTTTTTT | CASVAGVTGELFF
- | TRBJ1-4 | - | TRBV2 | TGTGCCAGCAGTGAGGGAACCCGGGGGGAAAAACTGTTTTTT | CASSEGTRGEKLFF
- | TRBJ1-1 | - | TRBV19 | TGTGCCAGTAAACTAACGAACACTGAAGCTTTCTTT | CASKLTNTEAFF
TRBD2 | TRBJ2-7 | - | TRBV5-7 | TGTGCCAGCAGCTTGGCCTTACCCGTTGTTCGGGAGGGCCCCTACGAGCAGTACTTC | CASSLALPVVREGPYEQYF
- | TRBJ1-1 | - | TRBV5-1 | TGCGCCAGCAGCCCCATGGGGGAGGCCACTGAAGCTTTCTTT | CASSPMGEATEAFF
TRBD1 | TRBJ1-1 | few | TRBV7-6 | TGTGCCAGCAGTGACAGGGGGAGCCTGAACACTGAAGCTTTCTTT | CASSDRGSLNTEAFF
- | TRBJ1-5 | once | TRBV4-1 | TGCGCCAGCAGCCAAGACCCGGGTAACAGCAATCAGCCCCAGCATTTT | CASSQDPGNSNQPQHF
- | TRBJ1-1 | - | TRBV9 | TGTGCCAGCAGCGTAGGTGGGGGGTACACTGAAGCTTTCTTT | CASSVGGGYTEAFF
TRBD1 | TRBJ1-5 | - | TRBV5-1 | TGCGCCAGCAGCTTGGGAGACAGGGGTCAGCCCCAGCATTTT | CASSLGDRGQPQHF
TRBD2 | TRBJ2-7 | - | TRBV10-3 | TGTGCCATCAGCGGGGGGGCAGGGGCGAATGTGGACGAGCAGTACTTC | CAISGGAGANVDEQYF
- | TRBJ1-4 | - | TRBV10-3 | TGTGCCATCAGTGAGCGGGGTACCGGCGAAAAACTGTTTTTT | CAISERGTGEKLFF
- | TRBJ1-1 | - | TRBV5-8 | TGTGCCAGCAGCTTGTCGACAAGCCGGTGGAACACTGAAGCTTTCTTT | CASSLSTSRWNTEAFF
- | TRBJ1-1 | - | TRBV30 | TGTGCCTGGAGTGTACGTTGGGCAGGGCGTCACACTGAAGCTTTCTTT | CAWSVRWAGRHTEAFF
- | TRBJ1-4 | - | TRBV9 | TGTGCCAGCAGCGTAGGAGGCGCTACCCAAGAAAAACTGTTTTTT | CASSVGGATQEKLFF
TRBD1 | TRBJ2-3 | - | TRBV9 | TGTGCCAGCAGCGTAGCTACAGGGGGCATCGGCACAGATACGCAGTATTTT | CASSVATGGIGTDTQYF
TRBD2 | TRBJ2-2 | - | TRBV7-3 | TGTGCCAGCAGCTTATCTCACAGTGGGAGGGTCGGGGAGCTGTTTTTT | CASSLSHSGRVGELFF
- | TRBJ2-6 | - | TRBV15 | TGTGCCACCAGCGCCCCGGGGTCCTCTGGGGCCAACGTCCTGACTTTC | CATSAPGSSGANVLTF
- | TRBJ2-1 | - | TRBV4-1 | TGCGCCAGCAGCCAAGAAAGGGGGAAACTAGATCTATACAATGAGCAGTTCTTC | CASSQERGKLDLYNEQFF
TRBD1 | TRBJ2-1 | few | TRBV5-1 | TGCGCCAGCAGCTTGGGGGACAGGGGTTCATCTGAGCAGTTCTTC | CASSLGDRGSSEQFF
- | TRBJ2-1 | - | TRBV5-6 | TGTGCCAGCAGCTTGGGACAGGCCGAGTTCTTC | CASSLGQAEFF
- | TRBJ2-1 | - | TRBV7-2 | TGTGCCAGCAGTCTAAGCGGTAGCACCTCCTACAATGAGCAGTTCTTC | CASSLSGSTSYNEQFF
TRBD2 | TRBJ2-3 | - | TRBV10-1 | TGCGCCAGCAGGGTCCCGGGACTAGCGCCCCATCAGGCAGATACGCAGTATTTT | CASRVPGLAPHQADTQYF
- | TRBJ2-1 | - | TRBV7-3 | TGTGCCAGCAGCTTAACGGGGGAATCCTTCAATGAGCAGTTCTTC | CASSLTGESFNEQFF
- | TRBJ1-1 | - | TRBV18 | TGTGCCAGCTCACCTATAACAGGGATACGGGAAGCTTTCTTT | CASSPITGIREAFF
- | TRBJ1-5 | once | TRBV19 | TGTGCCAGTTTGGGCAGAAACAATCAGCCCCAGCATTTT | CASLGRNNQPQHF